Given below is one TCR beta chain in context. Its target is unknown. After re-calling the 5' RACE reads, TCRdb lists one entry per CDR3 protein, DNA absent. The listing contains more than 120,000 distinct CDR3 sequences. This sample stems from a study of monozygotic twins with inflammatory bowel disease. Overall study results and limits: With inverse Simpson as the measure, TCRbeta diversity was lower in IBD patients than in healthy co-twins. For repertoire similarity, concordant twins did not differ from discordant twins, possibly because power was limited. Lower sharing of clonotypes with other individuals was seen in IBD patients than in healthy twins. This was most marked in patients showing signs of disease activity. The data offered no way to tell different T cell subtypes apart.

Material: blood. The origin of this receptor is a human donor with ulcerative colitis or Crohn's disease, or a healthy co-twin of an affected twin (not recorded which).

The CDR3 protein is CASSPRQAYQPQHF. This sequence joins TRBV7-2 and TRBJ1-5; TCRdb's D call, TRBD1, is unchecked because there is no DNA. Germline values: CDR1 SGHTA, CDR2 FQGNSA. The CDR3 loop spans 14 amino acids.